This T cell receptor beta chain was sequenced during a study of blood T cell repertoires in COVID-19. Study context: T cells, B-cell-depleted T cells, or PBMCs supplied cDNA or gDNA.

Repertoires were generated with immunoSEQ multiplex PCR, while TCRdb's copy carries only in-frame clones and drops some. This sample has some 70,000 clones, with more than 70% found just once. The table lists this clone with many counts. Trimming took off 0 bases at V and 4 bases at J, with 3 bases between the two ends. The CDR3 extends over 13 amino acids. CDR1 is MRHNA and CDR2 is SNTAGT in the germline V gene. The chain is built from TRBV6-4 and TRBJ2-2; D gene unclear. Sequencing was performed on peripheral blood. This sequence originates from a woman aged 65 to 85 with acute or convalescent COVID-19. The CDR3 protein is CASSDSATGELFF. The CDR3 DNA follows: TGTGCCAGCAGTGACTCAGCCACCGGGGAGCTGTTTTTT.